Each of the 8 T cell receptor beta chains below was sequenced from the same sample in a study of beta chain features in type 1 diabetes. Their recognized antigens are unknown. Study results and limitations: In every one of the four CD4+ subsets, TCRB CDR3s were moderately but significantly shorter in Type 1 diabetes patients.

The entirety of the isolated RNA underwent reverse transcription, so expressed TCRB transcripts were sequenced. The table came from immunoSEQ multiplex PCR; TCRdb's copy has only in-frame clones and leaves some out. The repertoire holds tens of thousands of clones, with 35% to 50% as singletons. Sequences were obtained from Tregs from blood. The receptor source for this set is a man under 40 with type 1 diabetes.

This chain connects TRBV11-1 to TRBJ2-7; D uncertain. The CDR3 is 13 amino acids. Germline lookup yields CDR1 SGHAT and CDR2 FQDESV (reference sequence). V dropped 2 bases and J dropped 6 bases, with 11 bases sitting between them. The CDR3 DNA follows: TGTGCCAGCAGCTTACGACGGGTGAGCGAGCAGTACTTC. Protein sequence: CASSLRRVSEQYF.

The V and J genes are TRBV5-1 and TRBJ2-3, with TRBD2 matching 9 bases. Per the germline V gene, CDR1 is SGHRS and CDR2 is YFSETQ. After removal of 0 bases from V and 2 bases from J, the junction contained 7 bases not matched to a gene. CDR3 size: 17 residues. CDR3 residues: CASSLGLLAGFTDTQYF. CDR3 bases: TGCGCCAGCAGCTTGGGCCTTCTAGCGGGATTCACAGATACGCAGTATTTT.

V gene TRBV4-2 combines with J gene TRBJ2-1, with 8 nucleotides matching TRBD2. The germline V gene has CDR1 LGHNA and CDR2 YNFKEQ. The CDR3 runs 16 residues. V shed 1 base, J shed 6 bases, and the junction held 8 bases outside the gene matches. The CDR3 here is CASSQAALSGSNEQFF. The CDR3 DNA reads as TGTGCCAGCAGCCAAGCCGCTCTGAGCGGGAGCAATGAGCAGTTCTTC.

The rearrangement links TRBV2 to TRBJ1-1, with D unclear. The CDR3 totals 14 residues. Deletions cut 7 bases from V and 1 base from J, with 13 bases between. Germline lookup yields CDR1 SNHLY and CDR2 FYNNEI. CDR3 loop: CASTYRTTNTEAFF. The DNA for the CDR3 is TGTGCCAGCACTTATAGGACTACGAACACTGAAGCTTTCTTT.

The CDR3 region is CASTSDRGNTEAFF. The CDR3 bases are TGTGCCAGCACCTCGGACAGGGGGAACACTGAAGCTTTCTTT. The rearrangement uses TRBV28 and TRBJ1-1, with 9 nucleotides matching TRBD1. Germline V gene data show CDR1 as MDHEN and CDR2 as SYDVKM. The trim removed 7 bases at V and 1 base at J, leaving 4 bases unmatched. CDR3 length equals 14 residues. The full variable domain, rest sourced from reference TRBV28 and TRBJ1-1, is DVKVTQSSRYLVKRTGEKVFLECVQDMDHENMFWYRQDPGLGLRLIYFSYDVKMKEKGDIPEGYSVSREKKERFSLILESASTNQTSMYLCASTSDRGNTEAFFGQGTRLTVV.

This clone has just a few counts. The V call is TRBV10-3, the J call TRBJ2-7, with D unclear. The length of the CDR3 is 10 residues. Trimming took 8 bases from V and 5 from J, leaving 7 bases between them. Germline CDR1 ENHRY, CDR2 SYGVKD. The CDR3 DNA sequence: TGTGCCATCGGCCAGGACGAGCAGTACTTC. Amino acid sequence: CAIGQDEQYF.

This clone was observed a few times. The rearrangement links TRBV5-4 to TRBJ1-1, with TRBD1 matching over 8 bases. The germline V gene has CDR1 SGHNT and CDR2 YYREEE (reference sequence). The CDR3 length is 13 residues. The J segment lost 7 bases and the V segment lost 0 bases, leaving 2 bases of the junction unmatched. The DNA for the CDR3 is TGTGCCAGCAGCTTGGGGACAGGGAATGAAGCTTTCTTT. Encoded protein: CASSLGTGNEAFF.

The V and J genes are TRBV29-1 and TRBJ2-5; 7 bases are a match to TRBD2. This CDR3 comprises 15 residues. Germline-derived CDR1 and CDR2 are SQVTM and ANQGSEA. V lost 1 base, J lost 2 bases, and 7 bases stayed unmatched. The CDR3 region is CSVEVGGSGQETQYF. Here the CDR3 DNA reads TGCAGCGTTGAAGTCGGGGGGTCAGGTCAAGAGACCCAGTACTTC.